The clone carrying this TCR beta chain was found many times. The antigen is unknown. The CDR3 consists of 14 residues. Deletions cut 0 bases from V and 8 bases from J, with 16 bases between. The germline CDR1 and CDR2 sequences are DFQATT and SNEGSKA (reference sequence). This specimen belongs to a study of T cells in Graves' hyperthyroidism and ophthalmopathy. General study results and limits: Most thyroid clonotypes expanded above 0.001 were also detected in blood. A model of 13 V-J features distinguished ophthalmopathy from stable hyperthyroidism.

The TCR beta CDR3 regions underwent amplification using RNA transcripts as the source. The study used the HTBI primer set for a first-round RT-PCR of the TCR CDR3. Using its own MiXCR run on the multiplex PCR reads, TCRdb lists one record per CDR3 protein. The table records about 570,000 distinct CDR3 sequences, about half of them present only once. Sequencing used peripheral blood or thyroid tissue (not recorded which). The chain recombines TRBV20-1 with TRBJ1-2; D unclear. This clonotype originated in an adult woman with Graves' disease, either hyperthyroidism or ophthalmopathy (not recorded which). Written as DNA, the CDR3 is TGCAGTGCTAGAGATCACCCCTCTGTCGTCGGCTACACCTTC. It encodes CSARDHPSVVGYTF.